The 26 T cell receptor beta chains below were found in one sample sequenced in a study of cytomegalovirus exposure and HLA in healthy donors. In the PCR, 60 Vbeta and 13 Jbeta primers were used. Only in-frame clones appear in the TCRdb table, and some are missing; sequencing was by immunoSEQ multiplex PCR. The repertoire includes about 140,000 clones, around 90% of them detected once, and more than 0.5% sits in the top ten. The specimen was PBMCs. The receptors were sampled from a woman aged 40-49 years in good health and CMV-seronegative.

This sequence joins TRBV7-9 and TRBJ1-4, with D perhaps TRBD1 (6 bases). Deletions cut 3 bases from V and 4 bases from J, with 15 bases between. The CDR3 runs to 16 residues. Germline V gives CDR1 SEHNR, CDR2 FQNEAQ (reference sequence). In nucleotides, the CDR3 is TGTGCCAGCAGCTTGACGACAGGACAGATTAATGAAAAACTGTTTTTT. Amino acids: CASSLTTGQINEKLFF.

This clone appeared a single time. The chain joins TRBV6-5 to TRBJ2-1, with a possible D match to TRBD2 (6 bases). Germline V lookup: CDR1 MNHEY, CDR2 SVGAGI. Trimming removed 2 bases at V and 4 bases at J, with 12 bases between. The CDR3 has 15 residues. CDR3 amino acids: CASSYVRGSYNEQFF. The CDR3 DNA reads TGTGCCAGCAGTTACGTGCGGGGATCATACAATGAGCAGTTCTTC.

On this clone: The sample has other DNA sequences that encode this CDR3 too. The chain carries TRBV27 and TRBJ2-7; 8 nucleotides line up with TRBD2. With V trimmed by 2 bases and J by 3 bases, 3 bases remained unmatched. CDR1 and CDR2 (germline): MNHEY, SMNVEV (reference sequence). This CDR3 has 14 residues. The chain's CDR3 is CASSLTGTSYEQYF. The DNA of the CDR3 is TGTGCCAGCAGTTTAACCGGGACTAGCTACGAGCAGTACTTC.

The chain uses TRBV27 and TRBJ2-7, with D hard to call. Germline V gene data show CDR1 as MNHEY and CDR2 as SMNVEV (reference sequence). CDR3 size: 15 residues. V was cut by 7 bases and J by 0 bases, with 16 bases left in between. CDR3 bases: TGTGCCAGCAAGTCTGGCGGAGCCTACTCCTACGAGCAGTACTTC. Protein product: CASKSGGAYSYEQYF.

CDR3 region: CASSRQDGYEQYF. DNA for the CDR3: TGTGCCAGCAGTCGACAGGATGGGTACGAGCAGTACTTC. This rearrangement joins TRBV27 to TRBJ2-7, with D possibly being TRBD1 (6 bases). Trimming shortened V by 5 bases and J by 4 bases, and 12 bases separated the two germline ends. The germline V gene encodes CDR1 MNHEY and CDR2 SMNVEV (reference sequence). There are 13 residues in the CDR3.

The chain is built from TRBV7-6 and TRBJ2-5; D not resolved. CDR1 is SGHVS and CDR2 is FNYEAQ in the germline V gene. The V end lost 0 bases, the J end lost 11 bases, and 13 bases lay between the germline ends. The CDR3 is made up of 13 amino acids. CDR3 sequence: CASSLAGSREQYF. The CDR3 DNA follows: TGTGCCAGCAGCTTAGCGGGCAGCAGAGAGCAGTACTTC.

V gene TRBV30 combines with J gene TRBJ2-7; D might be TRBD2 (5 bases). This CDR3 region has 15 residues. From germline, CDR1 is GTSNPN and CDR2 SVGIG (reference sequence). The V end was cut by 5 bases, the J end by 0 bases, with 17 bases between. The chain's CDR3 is CAWSPGLISSYEQYF. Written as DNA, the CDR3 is TGTGCCTGGTCACCTGGACTTATTAGCTCCTACGAGCAGTACTTC.

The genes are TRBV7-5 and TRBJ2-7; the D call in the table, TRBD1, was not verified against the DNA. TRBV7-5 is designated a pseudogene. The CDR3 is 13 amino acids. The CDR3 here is CVRSPTGPDEQYF. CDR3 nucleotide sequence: TGTGTCAGAAGCCCCACAGGGCCAGACGAGCAGTACTTC.

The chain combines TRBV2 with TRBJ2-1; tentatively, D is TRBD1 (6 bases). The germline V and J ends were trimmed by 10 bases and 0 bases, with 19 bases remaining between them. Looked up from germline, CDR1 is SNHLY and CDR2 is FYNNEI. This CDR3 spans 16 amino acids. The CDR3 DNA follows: TGTGCCATCCAGAAAAGGGGACACCACTCCTACAATGAGCAGTTCTTC. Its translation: CAIQKRGHHSYNEQFF.

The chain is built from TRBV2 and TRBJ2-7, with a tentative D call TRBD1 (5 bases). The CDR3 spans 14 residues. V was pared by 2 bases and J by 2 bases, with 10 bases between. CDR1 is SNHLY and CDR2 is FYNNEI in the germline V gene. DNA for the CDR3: TGTGCCAGCAGTGAACAGGGAAAAGCCTACGAGCAGTACTTC. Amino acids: CASSEQGKAYEQYF.

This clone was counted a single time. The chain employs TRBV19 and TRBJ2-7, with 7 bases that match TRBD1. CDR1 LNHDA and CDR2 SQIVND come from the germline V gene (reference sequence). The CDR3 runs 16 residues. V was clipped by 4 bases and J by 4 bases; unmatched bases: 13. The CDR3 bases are TGTGCCAGTAGTACTCTTCTCGGACAGGAATATTACGAGCAGTACTTC. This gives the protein CASSTLLGQEYYEQYF.

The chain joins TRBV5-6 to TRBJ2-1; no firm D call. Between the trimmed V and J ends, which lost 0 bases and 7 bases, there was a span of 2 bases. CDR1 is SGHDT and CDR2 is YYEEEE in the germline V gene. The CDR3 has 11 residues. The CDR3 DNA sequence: TGTGCCAGCAGCTTGGCGAATGAGCAGTTCTTC. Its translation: CASSLANEQFF.

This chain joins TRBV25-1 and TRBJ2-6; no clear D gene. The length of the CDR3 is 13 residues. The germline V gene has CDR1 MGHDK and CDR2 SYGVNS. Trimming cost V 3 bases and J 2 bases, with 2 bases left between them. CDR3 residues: CASSDAGANVLTF. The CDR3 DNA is TGTGCCAGCAGTGACGCTGGGGCCAACGTCCTGACTTTC. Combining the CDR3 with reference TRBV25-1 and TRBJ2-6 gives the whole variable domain EADIYQTPRYLVIGTGKKITLECSQTMGHDKMYWYQQDPGMELHLIHYSYGVNSTEKGDLSSESTVSRIRTEHFPLTLESARPSHTSQYLCASSDAGANVLTFGAGSRLTVL.

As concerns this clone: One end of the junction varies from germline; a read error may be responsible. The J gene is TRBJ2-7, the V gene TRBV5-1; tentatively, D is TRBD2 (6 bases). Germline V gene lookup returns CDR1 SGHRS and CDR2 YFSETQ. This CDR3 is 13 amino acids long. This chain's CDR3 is CASSGERGYERYF. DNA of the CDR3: TGCGCCAGCAGTGGGGAACGGGGGTACGAGCGGTACTTC.

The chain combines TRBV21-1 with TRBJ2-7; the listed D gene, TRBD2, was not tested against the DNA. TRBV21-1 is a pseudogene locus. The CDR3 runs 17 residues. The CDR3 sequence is CASPTSGVMGPSYEQYF. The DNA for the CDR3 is TGTGCCAGCCCGACTAGCGGGGTCATGGGCCCTTCCTACGAGCAGTACTTC.

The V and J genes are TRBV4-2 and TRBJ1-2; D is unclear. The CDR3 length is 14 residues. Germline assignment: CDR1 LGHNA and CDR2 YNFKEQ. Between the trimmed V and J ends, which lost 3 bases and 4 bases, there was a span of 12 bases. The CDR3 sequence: CASSHPGSSYGYTF. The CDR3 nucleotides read TGTGCCAGCAGCCATCCCGGGTCCAGCTATGGCTACACCTTC.

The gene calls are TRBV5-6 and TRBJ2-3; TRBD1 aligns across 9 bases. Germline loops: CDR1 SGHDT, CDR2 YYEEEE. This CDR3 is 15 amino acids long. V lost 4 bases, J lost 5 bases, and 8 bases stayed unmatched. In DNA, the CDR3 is TGTGCCAGCAGCCCGGGACAGGGTTCAGGAGATACGCAGTATTTT. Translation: CASSPGQGSGDTQYF.

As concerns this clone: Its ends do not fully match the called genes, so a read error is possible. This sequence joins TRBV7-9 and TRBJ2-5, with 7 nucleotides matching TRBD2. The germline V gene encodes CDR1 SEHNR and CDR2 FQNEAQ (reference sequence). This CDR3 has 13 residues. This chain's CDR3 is CSSSSRTREEQYF. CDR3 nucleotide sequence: TGTTCCAGCAGCTCCCGGACTAGAGAAGAGCAGTACTTC.

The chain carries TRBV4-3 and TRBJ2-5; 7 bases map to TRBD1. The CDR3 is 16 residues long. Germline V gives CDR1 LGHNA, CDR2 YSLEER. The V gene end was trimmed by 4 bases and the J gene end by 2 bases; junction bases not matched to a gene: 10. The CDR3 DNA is TGCGCCAGCAGCCTCAGAACAGGGGACGGGCAAGAGACCCAGTACTTC. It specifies CASSLRTGDGQETQYF.

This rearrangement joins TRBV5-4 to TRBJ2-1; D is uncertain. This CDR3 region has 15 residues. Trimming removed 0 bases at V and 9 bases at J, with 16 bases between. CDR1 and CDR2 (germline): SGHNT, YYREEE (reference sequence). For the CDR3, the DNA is TGTGCCAGCAGCTTGGGGCTAGAGAATTCAAGTGAGCAGTTCTTC. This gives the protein CASSLGLENSSEQFF.

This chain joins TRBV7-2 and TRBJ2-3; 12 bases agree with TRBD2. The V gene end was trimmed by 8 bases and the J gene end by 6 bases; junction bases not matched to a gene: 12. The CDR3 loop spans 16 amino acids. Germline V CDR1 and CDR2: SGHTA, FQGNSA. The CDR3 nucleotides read TGTGCCAGCTCCTTAGAGCCGGGACTAGCGGGTGATACGCAGTATTTT. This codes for CASSLEPGLAGDTQYF. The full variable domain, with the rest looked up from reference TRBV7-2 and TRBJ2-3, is GAGVSQSPSNKVTEKGKDVELRCDPISGHTALYWYRQSLGQGLEFLIYFQGNSAPDKSGLPSDRFSAERTGGSVSTLTIQRTQQEDSAVYLCASSLEPGLAGDTQYFGPGTRLTVL.

The CDR3 reads CASSWGQGFGEAFF. The CDR3 DNA is TGTGCCAGCAGCTGGGGACAGGGATTCGGTGAAGCTTTCTTT. V is TRBV11-1 and J is TRBJ1-1; 9 nucleotides match TRBD1. Germline CDR1 reads SGHAT; CDR2 reads FQDESV (reference sequence). The V and J ends lost 4 bases and 7 bases, in that order; junction bases with no gene match: 7. This CDR3 contains 14 residues.

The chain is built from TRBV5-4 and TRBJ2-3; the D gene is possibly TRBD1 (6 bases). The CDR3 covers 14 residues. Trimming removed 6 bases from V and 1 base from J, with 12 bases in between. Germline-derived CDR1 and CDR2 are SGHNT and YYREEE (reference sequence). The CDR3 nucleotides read TGTGCCAGCACCGACAGGTCAGGCACAGATACGCAGTATTTT. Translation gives CASTDRSGTDTQYF.

CDR3 amino acids: CASIRRGGNTEAFF. In nucleotides, the CDR3 is TGTGCCAGCATCCGACGGGGGGGGAACACTGAAGCTTTCTTT. The chain combines TRBV7-9 with TRBJ1-1; D might be TRBD1 (5 bases). The germline V gene encodes CDR1 SEHNR and CDR2 FQNEAQ (reference sequence). This CDR3 spans 14 amino acids. V was pared by 7 bases and J by 1 base, with 13 bases between.

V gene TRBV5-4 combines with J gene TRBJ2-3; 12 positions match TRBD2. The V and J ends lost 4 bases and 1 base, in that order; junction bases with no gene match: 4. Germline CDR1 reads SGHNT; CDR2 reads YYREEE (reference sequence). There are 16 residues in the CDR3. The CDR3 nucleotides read TGTGCCAGCAGCGTACGACTAGCGGGAGGCACAGATACGCAGTATTTT. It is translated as CASSVRLAGGTDTQYF.

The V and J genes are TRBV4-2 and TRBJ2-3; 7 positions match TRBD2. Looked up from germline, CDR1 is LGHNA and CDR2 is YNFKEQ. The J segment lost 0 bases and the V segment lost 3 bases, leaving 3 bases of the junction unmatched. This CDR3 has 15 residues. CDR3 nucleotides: TGTGCCAGCAGCCAGTCTAGCGGTAGCACAGATACGCAGTATTTT. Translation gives CASSQSSGSTDTQYF.